This TCR beta chain was sequenced for a study of blood T cell repertoires in COVID-19. For the study at large: Samples of COVID-19 (acute and convalescent) were obtained from the United States, Italy and Spain. T cells, B-cell-depleted T cells, or PBMCs provided the cDNA or gDNA that served as material.

V was clipped by 1 base and J by 9 bases; unmatched bases: 11. The CDR3 is 17 residues long. CDR1 is SGHNT and CDR2 is YENEEA in the germline V gene. Authors' methods: Amplification of reference gene primers was used by the study to estimate nucleated cell counts. Data came from immunoSEQ multiplex PCR; TCRdb stores just in-frame clones and leaves some out. V and J calls and clone size are copied from that table; D and trimming were computed from the DNA. In the table there are about 300,000 clones, about 85% of which are singletons. This clonotype was obtained from a man aged 18 to 29 with active or convalescent COVID-19. The chain has TRBV11-3 and TRBJ2-2, with 10 bases aligning to TRBD2. The sequenced sample was peripheral blood. The CDR3: CASSLAGTSGTRRELFF. Written as DNA, the CDR3 is TGTGCCAGCAGCTTAGCCGGCACTAGCGGGACTCGCCGGGAGCTGTTTTTT.